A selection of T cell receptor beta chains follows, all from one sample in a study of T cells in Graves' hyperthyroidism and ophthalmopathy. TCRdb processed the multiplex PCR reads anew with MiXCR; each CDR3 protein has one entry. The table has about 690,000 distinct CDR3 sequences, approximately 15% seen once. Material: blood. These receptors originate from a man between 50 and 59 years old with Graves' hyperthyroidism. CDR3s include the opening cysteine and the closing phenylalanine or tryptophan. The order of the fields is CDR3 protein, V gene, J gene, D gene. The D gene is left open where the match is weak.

CASSDPGQSTEAFF	TRBV10-2	TRBJ1-1	.
CASSLGGTTYEQYF	TRBV27	TRBJ2-7	.
CASSPVIVSNEQFF	TRBV12-3/TRBV12-4	TRBJ2-1	.
CSARYSGKYNEQFF	TRBV20-1	TRBJ2-1	TRBD2
CSARDGRGKDEQYF	TRBV20-1	TRBJ2-7	.
CSVEPQDRFQETQYF	TRBV29-1	TRBJ2-5	TRBD1
CASSLGPRGTGAYEQYF	TRBV7-8	TRBJ2-7	TRBD1
CSARDWGGNSPLHF	TRBV20-1	TRBJ1-6	.
CASSLSTGTGDEKLFF	TRBV27	TRBJ1-4	TRBD1
CASSQVLYEQYF	TRBV3-1	TRBJ2-7	.
CASSSQGQALQAFF	TRBV5-6	TRBJ1-1	.